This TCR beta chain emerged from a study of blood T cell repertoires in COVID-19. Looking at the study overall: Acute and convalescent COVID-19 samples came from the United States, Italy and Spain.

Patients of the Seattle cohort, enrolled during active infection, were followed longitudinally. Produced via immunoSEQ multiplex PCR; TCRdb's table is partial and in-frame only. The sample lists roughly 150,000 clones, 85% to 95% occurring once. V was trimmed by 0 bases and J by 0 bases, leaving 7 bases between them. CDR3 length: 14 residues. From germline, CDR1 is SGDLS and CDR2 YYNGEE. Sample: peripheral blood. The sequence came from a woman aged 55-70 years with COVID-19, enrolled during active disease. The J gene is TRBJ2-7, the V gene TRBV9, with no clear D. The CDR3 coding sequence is TGTGCCAGCAGCGTAGCTGCTAGCTCCTACGAGCAGTACTTC. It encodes CASSVAASSYEQYF.